This TCR beta chain was profiled in a study of identical twins. TCRdb analysed the 5' RACE reads with MiXCR anew, one entry per CDR3 protein. The repertoire consists of roughly 570,000 distinct CDR3 sequences, with around 9.6% occurring once and the leading ten covering roughly 3.2%. Unmatched junction bases numbered 3, after V lost 4 bases and J lost 5 bases. The CDR3 runs to 13 residues. Looked up from germline, CDR1 is SGHTA and CDR2 is FQGTGA. These same data were also listed under a study on yellow fever vaccine responses in identical twins.

The sequence came from a woman aged 18-29 years in good health. The V and J genes are TRBV7-3 and TRBJ2-3, with 7 bases lining up with TRBD2. What was sequenced was PBMCs. The CDR3, as DNA: TGTGCCAGCAGCTGGGGCGGGGGAGATACGCAGTATTTT. It specifies CASSWGGGDTQYF.